These T cell receptor beta chains were read from a single sample in a study of radiation and T cells in renal cell carcinoma. Produced via immunoSEQ multiplex PCR; TCRdb's table is partial and in-frame only. The sample records 130,000 to 150,000 clones, 86% being singletons. The sample in question was blood, obtained from a patient whose treatment included radiotherapy and nephrectomy. Receptors originate from a woman aged 45-65 years with renal cell carcinoma. The CDR3 runs from the conserved cysteine through the conserved F or W. The order of the fields is CDR3 DNA, CDR3 protein, clone size, D gene, J gene, V gene. The D gene is left open where the match is weak. Size is stated for part of the rows, as once, few or many counts, or as a class when the clone is expanded.

TGTGCCTGGAGCCCAGGGGTAGACACTGAAGCTTTCTTT,CAWSPGVDTEAFF,.,.,TRBJ1-1,TRBV30
TGTGCCAGCAGTTCGACTCGGGACGCCTGGAATGGCTACACCTTC,CASSSTRDAWNGYTF,.,.,TRBJ1-2,TRBV7-2
TGTGCCGGCGGGACATCTTATCAGCCCCAGCATTTT,CAGGTSYQPQHF,few,.,TRBJ1-5,TRBV30
TGTGCCATCAGGGGACCGACGACCCCAAACACCATATATTTT,CAIRGPTTPNTIYF,.,.,TRBJ1-3,TRBV10-3
TGCGCCAGCAGCCTAGAAGCCACAGGGGGCGAAGGGACTGAAGCTTTCTTT,CASSLEATGGEGTEAFF,.,TRBD1,TRBJ1-1,TRBV5-1
TGTGCCAGCAGCTTAGAAAAACTGTTTTTT,CASSLEKLFF,.,.,TRBJ1-4,TRBV7-9
TGTGCCAGTAGTGCCGCCGGGACACCGAATGAAAAACTGTTTTTT,CASSAAGTPNEKLFF,.,.,TRBJ1-4,TRBV19
TGTGCCAGCAGCGAAACAGCTACCGGAAACACCATATATTTT,CASSETATGNTIYF,.,.,TRBJ1-3,TRBV9
TGTGCCAGCAGCGCCTCCCCCTCTGGGGCCAACGTCCTGACTTTC,CASSASPSGANVLTF,.,.,TRBJ2-6,TRBV9
TGTGCCAGTAGTCTGGGGGCTACCCCCTCTGGGGCCAACGTCCTGACTTTC,CASSLGATPSGANVLTF,.,.,TRBJ2-6,TRBV19
TGTGCCAGCAGCTTAGCGGGGGGCAGGGTGACCCAGTACTTC,CASSLAGGRVTQYF,.,.,TRBJ2-5,TRBV7-2
TGCGCCAGCAGCCTACCAACAGGGGGCGCTGGCTACACCTTC,CASSLPTGGAGYTF,.,TRBD1,TRBJ1-2,TRBV5-1
TGTGCCAGCAGCGTAGCGGGAGGCCGGGGAGATACGCAGTATTTT,CASSVAGGRGDTQYF,once,TRBD2,TRBJ2-3,TRBV9
TGCGCCAGCAGCCGGAGGAAGGGCCCAGATACGCAGTATTTT,CASSRRKGPDTQYF,.,.,TRBJ2-3,TRBV4-3
TGCGCCAGCAGCTTGGAGGGCAGTCAGCCCCAGCATTTT,CASSLEGSQPQHF,once,.,TRBJ1-5,TRBV5-1
TGTGCCAGCAGGAGGTGGGGGACAGGGGTTTACGAGCAGTACTTC,CASRRWGTGVYEQYF,.,TRBD1,TRBJ2-7,TRBV11-2
TGTGCCAGTAGTATATCAGGCAGGGAGGGGAAAAATCAGCCCCAGCATTTT,CASSISGREGKNQPQHF,.,.,TRBJ1-5,TRBV19
TGTGCCAGCAGCGGAGCGGGGAGTTTGGCAGATACGCAGTATTTT,CASSGAGSLADTQYF,.,TRBD2,TRBJ2-3,TRBV28
TGTGCCAGCAGTTACTCGACCAGGGGGGTTCACGAGCAGTACTTC,CASSYSTRGVHEQYF,once,.,TRBJ2-7,TRBV6-6
TGTGCCAGCAGCTACTCGGGGGTTTCGGGAGAAAAACTGTTTTTT,CASSYSGVSGEKLFF,.,.,TRBJ1-4,TRBV7-2
TGCGCCAGCAGCGGACAGGGAGGCGAGCAGTACTTC,CASSGQGGEQYF,.,TRBD1,TRBJ2-7,TRBV4-3
TGTGCCAGCAGCGCCGGGGGGCGGGGGGACACAGATACGCAGTATTTT,CASSAGGRGDTDTQYF,.,TRBD2,TRBJ2-3,TRBV7-8
TGTGCCAGCAGCCGTGTTTTCCGGCTAAGCAATCAGCCCCAGCATTTT,CASSRVFRLSNQPQHF,.,.,TRBJ1-5,TRBV28
TGTGCCAGCAGTACCGCGGGGGGCCCTACGTATGAGCAGTTCTTC,CASSTAGGPTYEQFF,.,TRBD2,TRBJ2-1,TRBV6-5
TGTGCCAGCAGCTTAGGGGCAGGGGATGGCTACACCTTC,CASSLGAGDGYTF,.,.,TRBJ1-2,TRBV11-2
TGTGCCAGCAGCTTCGCGCCTACAGATACGCAGTATTTT,CASSFAPTDTQYF,.,.,TRBJ2-3,TRBV7-6
TGTGCCAGCAGTCCTCGACAGGGTTCGGTAATCGTTAAGCCCCAGCATTTT,CASSPRQGSVIVKPQHF,.,TRBD1,TRBJ1-5,TRBV28